A selection of T cell receptor beta chains follows, all from one sample in a study of T cell responses to AZD1222 COVID-19 vaccine. The repertoire was sequenced with immunoSEQ multiplex PCR; TCRdb's copy has only in-frame clones and lacks some. This table has more than 70,000 clones, approximately 90% appearing once. Source: peripheral blood, taken 28 days after the second AZD1222 dose. The receptors derive from an adult who received the AZD1222 COVID-19 vaccine. CDR3s include the opening cysteine and the closing phenylalanine or tryptophan. The D gene is left open where the match is weak. Not every row has a clone size; where given, it reads once, few, many or a size class.

abundance	d_gene	v_gene	len	j_gene	CDR3nt	CDR3aa
-	TRBD1	TRBV28	15	TRBJ1-6	TGTGCCAGCAGGCAACCCGGGACAGGGAATTCACCCCTCCACTTT	CASRQPGTGNSPLHF
-	TRBD2	TRBV14	16	TRBJ2-1	TGTGCCAGCAGCTCCCAGGGCGGGAGGGCCTTTAGCGAGCAGTTCTTC	CASSSQGGRAFSEQFF
-	-	TRBV28	16	TRBJ1-2	TGTGCCAGCAGTCCCTCCGATGGGAGCTTTAACTATGGCTACACCTTC	CASSPSDGSFNYGYTF
-	-	TRBV2	15	TRBJ1-2	TGTGCCAGCAGTGAAGATGTGGGCGCTGGCTATGGCTACACCTTC	CASSEDVGAGYGYTF
once	-	TRBV7-2	13	TRBJ2-1	TGTGCCAGCAGCACCCGTCCGCCCAATGAGCAGTTCTTC	CASSTRPPNEQFF
-	-	TRBV5-4	15	TRBJ1-1	TGTGCCAGCAGCTTGGCCCCAGATTGGAACACTGAAGCTTTCTTT	CASSLAPDWNTEAFF
-	TRBD2	TRBV15	14	TRBJ2-1	TGTGCCACCAGCAGAGAAAAACTAGCGAATGAGCAGTTCTTC	CATSREKLANEQFF
-	TRBD1	TRBV24-1	14	TRBJ2-5	TGTGCCACCAGTGATGAGACAGGGGGCGAGACCCAGTACTTC	CATSDETGGETQYF
-	-	TRBV7-9	14	TRBJ1-2	TGTGCCAGCAGCTTAGGAGCAGGGCCCTATGGCTACACCTTC	CASSLGAGPYGYTF
-	-	TRBV6-1	17	TRBJ2-2	TGTGCCAGCAGTGGCCGGTCGGGGGCGCGGTACACCGGGGAGCTGTTTTTT	CASSGRSGARYTGELFF
-	-	TRBV11-1	15	TRBJ2-7	TGTGCCAGCAGCTTAGGGCCAGGAAGCTCCTACGAGCAGTACTTC	CASSLGPGSSYEQYF
-	TRBD2	TRBV4-1	18	TRBJ2-2	TGCGCCAGCAGCCTACACCTAGCGGGAGGGCCGGACACCGGGGAGCTGTTTTTT	CASSLHLAGGPDTGELFF
-	TRBD1	TRBV6-1	14	TRBJ1-4	TGTGCCAGTTACGAACGGGACAGCGATGAAAAACTGTTTTTT	CASYERDSDEKLFF
once	-	TRBV28	12	TRBJ1-5	TGTGCCAGCAGTCCCCCGACGGAGGCCCTTTGGTTT	CASSPPTEALWF
-	-	TRBV7-4	15	TRBJ1-4	TGTGCCAGCAGCTTAGAGGGCAGATATAATGAAAAACTGTTTTTT	CASSLEGRYNEKLFF
-	-	TRBV29-1	17	TRBJ1-1	TGCAGCGTTGTAGGCCCGGGACCTTCAGATCCCCCCACTGAAGCTTTCTTT	CSVVGPGPSDPPTEAFF
-	-	TRBV9	14	TRBJ2-2	TGTGCCAGCAGCGTTTTAGAGGTCGCCGGGGAGCTGTTTTTT	CASSVLEVAGELFF
-	-	TRBV19	14	TRBJ1-1	TGTGCCAGTAGTATACAGGGCGTGAACACTGAAGCTTTCTTT	CASSIQGVNTEAFF
-	-	TRBV19	12	TRBJ1-5	TGTGCCAGTAGTATGGAGGGTGGGCCCCAGCATTTT	CASSMEGGPQHF
-	-	TRBV7-2	17	TRBJ1-6	TGTGCCAGCAGCCTTAGCGTTGCGTGGTCCTATAATTCACCCCTCCACTTT	CASSLSVAWSYNSPLHF